This T cell receptor beta chain comes out of a study of OX40 agonist ivuxolimab in advanced cancers. Background on the study: Patients received ivuxolimab, an agonistic anti-OX40 (CD134) antibody. Patients in the trial were receiving intravenous ivuxolimab every 2 weeks, at doses of 0.01 to 10 mg/kg. Hepatocellular carcinoma, melanoma, renal cell or head and neck cancer occurred in dose-escalation patients. Findings and limits, study-wide: Clones of CD4+ and CD8+ blood T cells grew by week 6 at doses of 0.1 to 3.0 mg/kg.

In regard to this clone: The antigen is not known.

The CDR3 extends over 15 amino acids. Germline V CDR1 and CDR2: SGDLS, YYNGEE. Trimming stripped 0 bases from V and 2 bases from J, with 12 bases between. Assay: immunoSEQ multiplex PCR; the TCRdb copy retains only in-frame clones and omits some. The sample shows about 82,000 clones, around four fifths of them seen only once. The V gene is TRBV9, the J gene TRBJ2-7, with D hard to call. The sequenced sample was CD4+ or CD8+ T cells sorted from blood, obtained in a trial of the OX40 agonist ivuxolimab. The clonotype originates from an adult with an advanced solid tumor such as melanoma, head and neck, liver or kidney cancer. In nucleotides, the CDR3 is TGTGCCAGCAGCGTAGATGCGGACCCAACCTACGAGCAGTACTTC. Translating it yields CASSVDADPTYEQYF.